This T cell receptor beta chain was found in a study of CD8 T cells in Susac syndrome. TCR beta sequences were obtained from blood CD8+ and CD4+ T cells. With random hexamers, roughly 0.45 to 1 ug RNA was reverse transcribed. TCRdb used MiXCR to reprocess the immunoSEQ multiplex PCR reads, holding one entry per CDR3 protein. The table shows 210,000 or so distinct CDR3 sequences, with approximately 90% occurring only once. The TCR was taken from a human donor with multiple sclerosis. Sequenced: CD8+ T cells from PBMCs.

DNA for the CDR3: TGTGCCAGTAGCATGGGGGGTTGGCCTGAAGCTTTCTTT. Translating gives CASSMGGWPEAFF. This sequence joins TRBV19 and TRBJ1-1; a possible D gene is TRBD1 (5 bases). The CDR3 extends over 13 amino acids. V shed 6 bases and J shed 6 bases, with 14 bases lying between them. Germline V gene data show CDR1 as LNHDA and CDR2 as SQIVND (reference sequence). Using reference TRBV19 and TRBJ1-1 for the parts outside the CDR3, the full variable domain is DGGITQSPKYLFRKEGQNVTLSCEQNLNHDAMYWYRQDPGQGLRLIYYSQIVNDFQKGDIAEGYSVSREKKESFPLTVTSAQKNPTAFYLCASSMGGWPEAFFGQGTRLTVV.